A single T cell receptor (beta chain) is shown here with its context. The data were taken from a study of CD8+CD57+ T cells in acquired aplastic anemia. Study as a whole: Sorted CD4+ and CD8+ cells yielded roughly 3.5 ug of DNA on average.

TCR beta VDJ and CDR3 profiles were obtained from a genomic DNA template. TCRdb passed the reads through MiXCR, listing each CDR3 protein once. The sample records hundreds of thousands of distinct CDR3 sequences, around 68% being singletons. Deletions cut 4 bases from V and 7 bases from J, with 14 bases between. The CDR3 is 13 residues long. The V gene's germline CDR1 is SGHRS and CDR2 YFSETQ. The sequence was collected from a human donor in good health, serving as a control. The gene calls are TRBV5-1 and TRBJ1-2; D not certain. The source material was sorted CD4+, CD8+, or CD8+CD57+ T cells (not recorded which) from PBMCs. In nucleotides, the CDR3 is TGCGCCAGCAGCGTCTCCATCCTCGGTGGCTACACCTTC. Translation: CASSVSILGGYTF.